This TCR beta chain was identified during a study of T cells in Graves' hyperthyroidism and ophthalmopathy. Disease lasting under 3 months, a NOSPECS grade of at least 4, and a Clinical Activity Score of at least 3 were features of the ophthalmopathy patients. The TCR beta CDR3 regions underwent amplification using RNA transcripts as the source. A first-round RT-PCR of the TCR CDR3 used the HTBI primer set. In TCRdb, the multiplex PCR reads were re-called with MiXCR into one record per CDR3 protein. Found here are around 570,000 distinct CDR3 sequences, about 20% of them singletons; the top ten hold 45% to 50%. Study findings and constraints: Most thyroid clonotypes expanded above 0.001 appeared in blood too.

V gave up 3 bases and J gave up 8 bases, with 8 bases separating them. The CDR3 consists of 12 residues. In its sample, this clonotype was seen a few times. As yet, its antigen is unknown. Specimen: blood. The chain has TRBV12-3 or TRBV12-4 and TRBJ2-1, with D tentatively TRBD1 (6 bases). This TCR was sampled from a man in his forties or fifties with Graves' ophthalmopathy. The CDR3 bases are TGTGCCAGCAGTTTTACAGGGTATGAGCAGTTCTTC. This translates into CASSFTGYEQFF.